This T cell receptor (beta chain) was found in a study of T cell responses to AZD1222 COVID-19 vaccine. Study-wide background: It was second doses at about 4 or about 12 weeks that were pooled.

TCRdb keeps only in-frame clones here, not all; method: immunoSEQ multiplex PCR. There are fewer than 130,000 clones in the sample; nearly 90% occur only once, and 3.2% lies in the top ten. The germline gives CDR1 SGHVS, CDR2 FQNEAQ. The germline V and J ends were trimmed by 5 bases and 8 bases, with 9 bases remaining between them. This CDR3 spans 12 amino acids. Broader study findings: As reported, nearly half of all spike-specific TCRs target variant regions that are unmutated. Seropositive AZD1222 recipients at baseline numbered only five or six. With dominance at 160-218 and 743-854, vaccine-associated CD4 TCRs spanned spike.

To note about this clone: Its target is not known.

This specimen consisted of peripheral blood, obtained on day 0 of AZD1222 vaccination. The chain has TRBV7-8 and TRBJ2-2, with D unresolved. This receptor was taken from an adult in good health. In DNA form, the CDR3 reads TGTGCCAGCAGCCAAGAGCTGGGGGAGCTGTTTTTT. It translates to CASSQELGELFF.